This T cell receptor beta chain was found in a study of shared clonotypes between healthy human individuals. General study results and limits: A reduction in generation probabilities was seen for non-shared clonotypes relative to those shared by all four donors.

In regard to this clone: Antigen: not known.

Assay: immunoSEQ multiplex PCR; the TCRdb copy retains only in-frame clones and omits some. This sample has about 1.5 million clones, with nearly 99% found just once. The CDR3 sequence is 13 residues long. V lost 3 bases and J lost 6, with 12 bases in between. CDR1 and CDR2 from the germline V gene are SGDLS and YYNGEE. Those who donated were healthy HIV-negative adults, with no recent acute infections or vaccinations reported. Naive CD45RA+ and memory CD45RA-negative subsets were split from CD4+ cells. The chain has TRBV9 and TRBJ1-1, with TRBD1 as a possible D gene (5 bases). The TCR originated in a man aged 25 to 40 in good health. The specimen was naive CD4+ T cells sorted from blood. The subset here: CD45RA+ positively selected. The CDR3 nucleotides read TGTGCCAGCAGCGCTCGGGGGGAGGCTGAAGCTTTCTTT. Encoded protein: CASSARGEAEAFF.